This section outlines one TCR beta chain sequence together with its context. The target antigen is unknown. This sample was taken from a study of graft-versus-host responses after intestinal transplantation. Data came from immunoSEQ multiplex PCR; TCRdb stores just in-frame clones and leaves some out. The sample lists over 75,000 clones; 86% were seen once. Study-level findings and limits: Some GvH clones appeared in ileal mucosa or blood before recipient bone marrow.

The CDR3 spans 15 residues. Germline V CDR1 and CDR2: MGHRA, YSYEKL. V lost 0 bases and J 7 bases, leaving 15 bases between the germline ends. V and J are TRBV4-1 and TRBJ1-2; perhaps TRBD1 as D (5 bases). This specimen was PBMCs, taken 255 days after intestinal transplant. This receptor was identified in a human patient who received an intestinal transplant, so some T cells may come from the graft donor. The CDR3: CASSQDAPGLFGYTF. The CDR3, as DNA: TGCGCCAGCAGCCAAGATGCCCCAGGGTTGTTTGGCTACACCTTC.